Sequencing of this TCR beta chain was carried out in a study of T cell repertoires in cytomegalovirus infection. Losses at the gene ends were 4 bases for V and 2 bases for J; bases not matched to a gene: 4. Germline CDR1 and CDR2: SQVTM and ANQGSEA. There are 13 residues in the CDR3. TCRdb processed the reads anew with MiXCR; each CDR3 protein has one entry. The sample yields 300,000 to 400,000 distinct CDR3 sequences, over 7.5% seen once. The source is a human donor in good health (CMV status not recorded). Some clones in this sample may be carry-over from other donors' samples. Sequencing was done on a sample of PBMCs. The chain combines TRBV29-1 with TRBJ1-2; TRBD1 matches at 7 bases. The CDR3 coding sequence is TGCAGCGTTGGGACAGGCCCAAACTATGGCTACACCTTC. Amino acids: CSVGTGPNYGYTF.